One and the same sample provided the 30 T cell receptor beta chains below, sequenced in a study of beta chain features in type 1 diabetes. Points from the study as a whole: Moderate yet significant TCRB CDR3 shortening was seen in Type 1 diabetes patients in all four CD4+ subsets.

Sequencing targeted expressed TCRB transcripts, as all isolated RNA had been reverse transcribed. Sequencing was performed with immunoSEQ multiplex PCR; in TCRdb, only in-frame clones are kept and a portion is missing. The sample records a few hundred thousand clones, roughly 16% being singletons. These receptors are not linked to any known antigen. Input material: naive CD4+ T cells from blood. Source of these receptors: a man aged 25 to 40 with type 1 diabetes.

The rearrangement joins TRBV6-5 to TRBJ2-1; 8 bases line up with TRBD2. The V segment lost 2 bases and the J segment 8 bases; nucleotides outside the gene matches: 11. Germline CDR1 and CDR2: MNHEY and SVGAGI. The CDR3 contains 16 residues. The CDR3 DNA sequence: TGTGCCAGCAGTTACCAAGCAAGCGGGAGCCGCCATGAGCAGTTCTTC. It specifies CASSYQASGSRHEQFF.

This chain joins TRBV5-1 and TRBJ2-5; TRBD2 matches at 11 bases. There are 16 residues in the CDR3. J lost 4 bases, V lost 0 bases, and 5 bases had no gene match. In germline, CDR1 is SGHRS, CDR2 YFSETQ. The CDR3 coding sequence is TGCGCCAGCAGCTTGGCACTAGCGGGAGATCGAGAGACCCAGTACTTC. It encodes CASSLALAGDRETQYF.

Worth noting for this clone: In the same sample, other DNA sequences code for this CDR3. The rearrangement joins TRBV29-1 to TRBJ2-5; D is uncertain. V was clipped by 4 bases and J by 2 bases, with 17 bases between them. The CDR3 contains 15 residues. Germline values: CDR1 SQVTM, CDR2 ANQGSEA. This CDR3 reads CSVVVGPAEQETQYF. The CDR3 coding sequence is TGCAGCGTTGTTGTAGGACCGGCGGAGCAAGAGACCCAGTACTTC.

This clone was seen a few times. V and J are TRBV10-3 and TRBJ2-7, with 9 bases matching TRBD1. Germline V gives CDR1 ENHRY, CDR2 SYGVKD. J gave up 9 bases and V 5 bases, and 20 bases lay outside the gene matches. This CDR3 spans 17 amino acids. The CDR3 loop is CAISPGQGSGTEIWQYF. CDR3 coding DNA: TGTGCCATCAGTCCGGGACAGGGAAGTGGTACAGAGATTTGGCAGTACTTC.

The chain combines TRBV4-1 with TRBJ2-7; D not resolved. CDR3 size: 14 residues. The germline gives CDR1 MGHRA, CDR2 YSYEKL. The V end lost 0 bases, the J end lost 7 bases, and 13 bases lay between the germline ends. CDR3 residues: CASSQEFTIGEQYF. CDR3 in DNA: TGCGCCAGCAGCCAAGAGTTCACAATCGGAGAGCAGTACTTC.

Only a few counts were recorded for this clone. V gene TRBV25-1 combines with J gene TRBJ2-7; possibly TRBD1 or TRBD2 for D (6 bases each). Trimming removed 6 bases from V and 5 bases from J, with 14 bases in between. The CDR3 runs 13 residues. CDR1 is MGHDK, CDR2 SYGVNS, per germline. The CDR3 DNA reads TGTGCCAGCAGGGCGATAGGGGGGCACGAGCAGTACTTC. Amino acid sequence: CASRAIGGHEQYF.

The chain carries TRBV7-9 and TRBJ2-7; tentative D call: TRBD2 (5 bases). Germline V CDR1 and CDR2: SEHNR, FQNEAQ (reference sequence). The V gene lost 0 bases and the J gene lost 5 bases, with 8 bases spanning the gap. This CDR3 is built from 13 residues. CDR3 sequence: CASSLAGVHEQYF. The CDR3 region has the DNA TGTGCCAGCAGCTTAGCGGGAGTCCACGAGCAGTACTTC.

This clone was seen more than once but under ten times. The CDR3 loop is CASSPRGVSTDTQYF. The DNA of the CDR3 is TGTGCCAGCAGCCCACGGGGGGTTAGCACAGATACGCAGTATTTT. The chain has TRBV27 and TRBJ2-3; the match to TRBD2 covers 7 bases. V was clipped by 6 bases and J by 0 bases; unmatched bases: 6. Per germline, CDR1 MNHEY and CDR2 SMNVEV (reference sequence). The CDR3 is 15 residues long.

The chain links TRBV5-1 to TRBJ2-1; D may be TRBD1 (5 bases). In germline, CDR1 is SGHRS, CDR2 YFSETQ. The V end was cut by 4 bases, the J end by 1 base, with 12 bases between. The CDR3 sequence is 15 residues long. CDR3 coding DNA: TGCGCCAGCAGCGGATCAAGACAGTCCTACAATGAGCAGTTCTTC. Translating it yields CASSGSRQSYNEQFF.

This clone has just a few counts. The V gene is TRBV4-3, the J gene TRBJ2-3, with a possible D match to TRBD2 (5 bases). Germline V gene data show CDR1 as LGHNA and CDR2 as YSLEER. The CDR3 has 13 residues. V shed 0 bases and J shed 13 bases, with 14 bases lying between them. The CDR3, as DNA: TGCGCCAGCAGCCAAGAAGGGTCGGGGAAGAAGTATTTT. It is translated as CASSQEGSGKKYF.

V gene TRBV29-1 combines with J gene TRBJ2-5; D remains ambiguous. This CDR3 region has 12 residues. Between the trimmed V and J ends, which lost 4 bases and 5 bases, there was a span of 11 bases. Germline assignment: CDR1 SQVTM and CDR2 ANQGSEA. For the CDR3, the DNA is TGCAGCGTTGTAGGGCACGAGGAGACCCAGTACTTC. This translates into CSVVGHEETQYF.

The chain is built from TRBV5-6 and TRBJ2-1, with D tentatively TRBD1 (5 bases). This CDR3 contains 16 residues. Germline CDR1 SGHDT, CDR2 YYEEEE. V lost 3 bases, J lost 1 base, and 14 bases lay in between. CDR3 amino acids: CASSSFPGFSYNEQFF. The CDR3 DNA is TGTGCCAGCAGCTCATTTCCAGGGTTTTCCTACAATGAGCAGTTCTTC.

In the case of this clone: Other DNA sequences in the sample encode the same CDR3. The chain employs TRBV7-2 and TRBJ2-5; D call uncertain. The CDR3 has 13 amino acids. V lost 5 bases and J 3 bases, leaving 10 bases between the germline ends. Germline V CDR1 and CDR2: SGHTA, FQGNSA. CDR3 DNA: TGTGCCAGCAGCCTCGTCCGAGAAGAGACCCAGTACTTC. Its translation: CASSLVREETQYF.

The chain couples TRBV14 to TRBJ1-5; D is unresolved. This CDR3 region has 11 residues. Germline V gene lookup returns CDR1 SGHDN and CDR2 FVKESK. CDR3 nucleotide sequence: TGTCCCAAGCGGGAGAATCAGCCCCAGCATTTT. It translates to CPKRENQPQHF.

This clone came up a few times. The rearrangement links TRBV20-1 to TRBJ1-1; D uncertain. CDR3 length: 11 residues. Trimming removed 5 bases at V and 2 bases at J, with 6 bases between. Germline V CDR1 and CDR2: DFQATT, SNEGSKA (reference sequence). Written as DNA, the CDR3 is TGCAGTGCTGGCTCAAACACTGAAGCTTTCTTT. Translated, it gives CSAGSNTEAFF.

There are a few counts of this clone. V gene TRBV7-9 combines with J gene TRBJ2-3; possible D gene TRBD1, 7 bases. This CDR3 has 17 residues. The V end was cut by 5 bases, the J end by 1 base, with 19 bases between. In germline, CDR1 is SEHNR, CDR2 FQNEAQ (reference sequence). CDR3: CASSPPQGRTGTDTQYF. CDR3 nucleotide sequence: TGTGCCAGCAGCCCGCCACAGGGGAGGACCGGCACAGATACGCAGTATTTT.

V is TRBV28 and J is TRBJ1-1; D is perhaps TRBD1 (6 bases). The CDR3 is 15 residues long. Germline CDR1 is MDHEN and CDR2 is SYDVKM. The germline V and J ends were trimmed by 6 bases and 7 bases, with 21 bases remaining between them. The DNA for the CDR3 is TGTGCCAGCAGGCGAGCTGACAGGCTCAGCGTTGAAGCTTTCTTT. This sequence encodes CASRRADRLSVEAFF.

The chain uses TRBV7-2 and TRBJ2-5; 7 bases line up with TRBD2. The V gene end was trimmed by 5 bases and the J gene end by 1 base; junction bases not matched to a gene: 10. CDR3 length: 16 amino acids. Germline V lookup: CDR1 SGHTA, CDR2 FQGNSA. CDR3 region: CASSPVGAGLQETQYF. In nucleotides, the CDR3 is TGTGCCAGCAGCCCGGTGGGAGCGGGACTCCAAGAGACCCAGTACTTC. Together with reference TRBV7-2 and TRBJ2-5, the CDR3 gives the full variable domain: GAGVSQSPSNKVTEKGKDVELRCDPISGHTALYWYRQSLGQGLEFLIYFQGNSAPDKSGLPSDRFSAERTGGSVSTLTIQRTQQEDSAVYLCASSPVGAGLQETQYFGPGTRLLVL.

This clone was picked up a small number of times. This chain joins TRBV11-2 and TRBJ2-3; D ambiguous. Germline CDR1 is SGHAT and CDR2 is FQNNGV. The CDR3 covers 14 residues. V was cut by 1 base and J by 3 bases, with 8 bases left in between. The CDR3 coding sequence is TGTGCCAGCAGCTTAGTGGTTGGGACAGATACGCAGTATTTT. This sequence encodes CASSLVVGTDTQYF.

Only a few counts were recorded for this clone. This chain joins TRBV5-1 and TRBJ1-4; D ambiguous. The CDR3 runs 11 residues. V lost 4 bases to trimming and J lost 8 bases, with 6 bases between them. From germline, CDR1 is SGHRS and CDR2 YFSETQ. CDR3 nucleotides: TGCGCCAGCAGCCTGGGGGAAAAACTGTTTTTT. It translates to CASSLGEKLFF.

In regard to this clone: Other DNA sequences in this sample translate to the same CDR3. The chain is built from TRBV25-1 and TRBJ2-7, with TRBD1 matching over 9 bases. The CDR3 is 13 amino acids. Trimming removed 6 bases from V and 2 bases from J; junction bases left unmatched: 2. Germline V gives CDR1 MGHDK, CDR2 SYGVNS. The CDR3 region has the DNA TGTGCCAGCAGCCGACAGGGGGCCTACGAGCAGTACTTC. This translates into CASSRQGAYEQYF.

The CDR3 nucleotides are TGTGCCAGCATGGTTGGGACAGGGAATGGCTACACCTTC. Amino acid sequence: CASMVGTGNGYTF. The chain carries TRBV2 and TRBJ1-2; 9 bases are a match to TRBD1. CDR1 is SNHLY, CDR2 FYNNEI, per germline. The ends lost 7 bases at V and 6 bases at J; junction bases unmatched: 6. This CDR3 spans 13 amino acids.

The chain has TRBV4-1 and TRBJ2-5; 9 bases are shared with TRBD1. Germline lookup yields CDR1 MGHRA and CDR2 YSYEKL. V lost 1 base to trimming and J lost 5 bases; unmatched junction nucleotides: 5. The CDR3 covers 15 residues. CDR3 nucleotides: TGCGCCAGCAGCCAAGGACACAGGGGGCTTGAGACCCAGTACTTC. Protein sequence: CASSQGHRGLETQYF.

This clone has more than one count but fewer than ten. The chain links TRBV5-4 to TRBJ1-5; the D is unclear. V lost 4 bases and J 6 bases, leaving 11 bases between the germline ends. This CDR3 is 13 amino acids long. Germline loops: CDR1 SGHNT, CDR2 YYREEE (reference sequence). In nucleotides, the CDR3 is TGTGCCAGCAGCACTGACGGAGGTCAGCCCCAGCATTTT. Its translation: CASSTDGGQPQHF.

The chain combines TRBV15 with TRBJ1-1; tentative D call: TRBD1 (6 bases). Trimming left V 0 bases short and J 6 bases short, with 20 bases between. Germline V lookup: CDR1 LNHNV, CDR2 YYDKDF (reference sequence). This CDR3 has 17 amino acids. Here the CDR3 reads CATSRDQFGQSYAEAFF. The DNA for the CDR3 is TGTGCCACCAGCAGAGATCAGTTTGGACAGTCTTATGCTGAAGCTTTCTTT.

This clone came up a few times. This chain connects TRBV29-1 to TRBJ1-2; D remains ambiguous. Germline V gene data show CDR1 as SQVTM and CDR2 as ANQGSEA. The CDR3 has 12 residues. Trimming took 7 bases from V and 2 from J, leaving 11 bases between them. The CDR3 DNA reads as TGCAGCGGACTCTCCCGAAACTATGGCTACACCTTC. Encoded protein: CSGLSRNYGYTF.

This chain connects TRBV27 to TRBJ2-6, with D perhaps TRBD2 (5 bases). V dropped 8 bases and J dropped 2 bases, with 16 bases sitting between them. The germline V gene encodes CDR1 MNHEY and CDR2 SMNVEV (reference sequence). The CDR3 runs 16 residues. The CDR3 loop reads CASRDGGWAGANVLTF. For the CDR3, the DNA is TGTGCCAGCCGCGACGGAGGTTGGGCTGGGGCCAACGTCCTGACTTTC.

This clone was recorded a few times. The rearrangement joins TRBV7-2 to TRBJ2-4; D gene uncertain. The CDR3 totals 16 residues. Per the germline V gene, CDR1 is SGHTA and CDR2 is FQGNSA. V lost 5 bases, J lost 0 bases, and 14 bases lay in between. The CDR3 nucleotides read TGTGCCAGCAGCCCAGCGCTTCTTCTAGCCAAAAACATTCAGTACTTC. It specifies CASSPALLLAKNIQYF.

V and J are TRBV7-2 and TRBJ2-5; D remains unclear. There are 12 residues in the CDR3. Trimming took 5 bases from V and 0 from J, leaving 4 bases between them. Germline V lookup: CDR1 SGHTA, CDR2 FQGNSA. The CDR3 bases are TGTGCCAGCAGCAAGTACCAAGAGACCCAGTACTTC. Translated, it gives CASSKYQETQYF.

In this sample, this clone turned up a few times. The genes are TRBV7-9 and TRBJ2-5, with D tentatively TRBD2 (5 bases). Trimming pared 5 bases from V and 2 bases from J, leaving 6 bases between. The germline V gene encodes CDR1 SEHNR and CDR2 FQNEAQ (reference sequence). This CDR3 spans 12 amino acids. The CDR3 reads CASSTGQETQYF. For the CDR3, the DNA is TGTGCCAGCAGCACGGGACAAGAGACCCAGTACTTC.